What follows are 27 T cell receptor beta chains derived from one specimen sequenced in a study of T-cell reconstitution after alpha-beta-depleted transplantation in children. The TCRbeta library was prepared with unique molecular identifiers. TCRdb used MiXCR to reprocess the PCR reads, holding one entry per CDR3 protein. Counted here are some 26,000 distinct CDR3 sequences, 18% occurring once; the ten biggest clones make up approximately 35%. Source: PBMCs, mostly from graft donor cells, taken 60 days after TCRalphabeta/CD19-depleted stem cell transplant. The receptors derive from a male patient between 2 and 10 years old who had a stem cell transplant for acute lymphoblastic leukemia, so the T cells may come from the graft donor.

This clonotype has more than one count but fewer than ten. The CDR3 reads CASSFGGNGVNTEAFF. The CDR3, as DNA: TGTGCCAGCAGCTTTGGGGGAAATGGCGTGAACACTGAAGCTTTCTTT. This chain links TRBV5-4 with TRBJ1-1; weak D call: TRBD1 (5 bases). CDR3 length equals 16 residues. Germline loops: CDR1 SGHNT, CDR2 YYREEE (reference sequence). Trimming took off 2 bases at V and 0 bases at J, with 14 bases between the two ends.

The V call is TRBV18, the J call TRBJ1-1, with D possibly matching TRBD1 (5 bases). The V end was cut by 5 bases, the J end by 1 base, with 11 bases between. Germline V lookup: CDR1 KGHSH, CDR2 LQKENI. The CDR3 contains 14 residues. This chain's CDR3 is CASSVGGENTEAFF. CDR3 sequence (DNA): TGTGCCAGCTCAGTGGGGGGGGAGAACACTGAAGCTTTCTTT.

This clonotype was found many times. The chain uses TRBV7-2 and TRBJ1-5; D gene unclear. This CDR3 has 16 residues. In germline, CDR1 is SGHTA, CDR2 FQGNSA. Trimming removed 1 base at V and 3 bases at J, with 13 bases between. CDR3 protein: CASSLVAGGINQPQHF. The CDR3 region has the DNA TGTGCCAGCAGCTTAGTTGCGGGAGGCATCAATCAGCCCCAGCATTTT. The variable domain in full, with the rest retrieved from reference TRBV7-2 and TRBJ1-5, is GAGVSQSPSNKVTEKGKDVELRCDPISGHTALYWYRQSLGQGLEFLIYFQGNSAPDKSGLPSDRFSAERTGGSVSTLTIQRTQQEDSAVYLCASSLVAGGINQPQHFGDGTRLSIL.

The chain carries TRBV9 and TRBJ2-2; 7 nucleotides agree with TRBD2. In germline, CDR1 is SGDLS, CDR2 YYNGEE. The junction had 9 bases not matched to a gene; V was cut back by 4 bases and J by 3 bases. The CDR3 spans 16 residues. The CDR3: CASSPPSGPDTGELFF. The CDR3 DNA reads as TGTGCCAGCAGCCCTCCTAGCGGCCCTGACACCGGGGAGCTGTTTTTT.

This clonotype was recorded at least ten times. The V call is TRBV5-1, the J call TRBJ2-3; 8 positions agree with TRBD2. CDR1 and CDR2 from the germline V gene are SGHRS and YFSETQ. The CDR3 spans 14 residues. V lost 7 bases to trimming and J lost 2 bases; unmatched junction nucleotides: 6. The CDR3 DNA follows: TGCGCCAGCCGAGCGGGGGCCCCCACAGATACGCAGTATTTT. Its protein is CASRAGAPTDTQYF.

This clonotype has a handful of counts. Here the CDR3 DNA reads TGTGCCAGCAGCCCCATGACGGATTATGGCTACACCTTC. This encodes CASSPMTDYGYTF. The gene calls are TRBV3-1 and TRBJ1-2; D unclear. Trimming took off 4 bases at V and 5 bases at J, with 11 bases between the two ends. Germline V gene data show CDR1 as LGHDT and CDR2 as YNNKEL (reference sequence). There are 13 residues in the CDR3.

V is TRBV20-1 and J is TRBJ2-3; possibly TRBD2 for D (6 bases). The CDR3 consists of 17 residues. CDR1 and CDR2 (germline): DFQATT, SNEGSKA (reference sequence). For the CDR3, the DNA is TGCAGCGTCAATAACGTAGGGACTTTTTCTAGCACAGATACGCAGTATTTT. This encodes CSVNNVGTFSSTDTQYF.

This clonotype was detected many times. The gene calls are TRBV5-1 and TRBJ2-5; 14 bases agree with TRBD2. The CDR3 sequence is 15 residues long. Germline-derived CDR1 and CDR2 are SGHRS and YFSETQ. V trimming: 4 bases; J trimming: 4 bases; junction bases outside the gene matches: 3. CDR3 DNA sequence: TGCGCCAGCAGCGCCGGGACTAGCGGGGGAGAGACCCAGTACTTC. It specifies CASSAGTSGGETQYF.

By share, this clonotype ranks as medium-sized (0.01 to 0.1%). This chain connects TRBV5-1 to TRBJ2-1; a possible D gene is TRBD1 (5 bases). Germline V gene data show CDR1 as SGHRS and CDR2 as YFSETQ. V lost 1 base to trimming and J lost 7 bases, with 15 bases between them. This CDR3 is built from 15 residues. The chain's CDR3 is CASSLIGQGGNEQFF. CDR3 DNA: TGCGCCAGCAGCTTGATTGGGCAGGGTGGGAATGAGCAGTTCTTC.

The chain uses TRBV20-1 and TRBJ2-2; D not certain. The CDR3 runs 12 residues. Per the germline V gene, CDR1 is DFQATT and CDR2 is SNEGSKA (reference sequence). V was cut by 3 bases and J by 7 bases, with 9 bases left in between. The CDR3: CSAREQNGELFF. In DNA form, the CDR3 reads TGCAGTGCTAGGGAACAAAACGGGGAGCTGTTTTTT.

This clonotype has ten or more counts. This chain's CDR3 is CAISESSGYYNEQFF. For the CDR3, the DNA is TGTGCCATCAGTGAGTCTTCGGGGTACTACAATGAGCAGTTCTTC. This rearrangement joins TRBV10-3 to TRBJ2-1; maybe TRBD2 (5 bases). Germline V gene lookup returns CDR1 ENHRY and CDR2 SYGVKD. V was clipped by 0 bases and J by 3 bases, with 9 bases between them. This CDR3 has 15 amino acids.

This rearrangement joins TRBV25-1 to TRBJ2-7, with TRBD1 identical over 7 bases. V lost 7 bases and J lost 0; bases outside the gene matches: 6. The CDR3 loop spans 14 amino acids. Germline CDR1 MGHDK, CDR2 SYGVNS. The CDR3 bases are TGTGCCAGCACAGGCGCAGGGGGCTCCTACGAGCAGTACTTC. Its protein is CASTGAGGSYEQYF.

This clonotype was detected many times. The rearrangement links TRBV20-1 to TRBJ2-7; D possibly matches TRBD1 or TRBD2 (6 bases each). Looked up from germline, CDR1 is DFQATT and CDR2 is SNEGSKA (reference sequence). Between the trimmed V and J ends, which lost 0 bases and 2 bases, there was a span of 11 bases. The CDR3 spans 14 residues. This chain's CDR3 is CSARDYREAYEQYF. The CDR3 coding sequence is TGCAGTGCTAGAGATTACAGGGAGGCCTACGAGCAGTACTTC.

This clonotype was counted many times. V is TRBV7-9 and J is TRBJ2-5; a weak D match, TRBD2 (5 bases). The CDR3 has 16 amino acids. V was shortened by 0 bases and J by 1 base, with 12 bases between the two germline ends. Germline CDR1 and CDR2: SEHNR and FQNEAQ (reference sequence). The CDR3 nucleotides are TGTGCCAGCAGCTTAGCGCGGAGTCGGGGCCAAGAGACCCAGTACTTC. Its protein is CASSLARSRGQETQYF. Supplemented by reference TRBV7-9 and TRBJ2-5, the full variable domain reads DTGVSQNPRHKITKRGQNVTFRCDPISEHNRLYWYRQTLGQGPEFLTYFQNEAQLEKSRLLSDRFSAERPKGSFSTLEIQRTEQGDSAMYLCASSLARSRGQETQYFGPGTRLLVL.

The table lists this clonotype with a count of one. As DNA, the CDR3 is TGTGCCAGCAGCCTAAGGGTAGCGGGGGACACCACCGGGGAGCTGTTTTTT. Amino acids: CASSLRVAGDTTGELFF. The J gene is TRBJ2-2, the V gene TRBV7-6, with TRBD2 matching over 9 bases. After removal of 5 bases from V and 4 bases from J, the junction contained 11 bases not matched to a gene. The CDR3 spans 17 residues. Per the germline V gene, CDR1 is SGHVS and CDR2 is FNYEAQ.

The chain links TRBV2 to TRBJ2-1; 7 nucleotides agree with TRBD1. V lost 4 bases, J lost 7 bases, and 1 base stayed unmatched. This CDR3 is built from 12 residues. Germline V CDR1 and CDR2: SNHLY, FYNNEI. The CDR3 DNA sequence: TGTGCCAGCAGTGCCAGGGGGAATGAGCAGTTCTTC. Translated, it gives CASSARGNEQFF.

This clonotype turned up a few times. The CDR3 DNA reads TGCGCCAGCAGACCGAGCAGGGGGGAGACCCAGTACTTC. This sequence encodes CASRPSRGETQYF. V and J are TRBV5-1 and TRBJ2-5, with TRBD1 matching over 7 bases. J lost 5 bases, V lost 5 bases, and 6 bases had no gene match. Looked up from germline, CDR1 is SGHRS and CDR2 is YFSETQ. The CDR3 has 13 residues.

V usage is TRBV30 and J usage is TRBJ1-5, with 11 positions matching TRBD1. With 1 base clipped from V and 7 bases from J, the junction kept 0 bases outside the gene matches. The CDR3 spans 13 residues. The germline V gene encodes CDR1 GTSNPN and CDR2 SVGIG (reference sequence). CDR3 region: CAWSGTGGQPQHF. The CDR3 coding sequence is TGTGCCTGGAGTGGGACAGGGGGCCAGCCCCAGCATTTT.

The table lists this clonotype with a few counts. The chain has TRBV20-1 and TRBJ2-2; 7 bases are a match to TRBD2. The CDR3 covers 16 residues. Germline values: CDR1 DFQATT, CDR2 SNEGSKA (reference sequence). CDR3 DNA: TGCAGAGCCGCAGCGGTGGCCGGGGGGATCACCGGGGAGCTGTTTTTT. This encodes CRAAAVAGGITGELFF.

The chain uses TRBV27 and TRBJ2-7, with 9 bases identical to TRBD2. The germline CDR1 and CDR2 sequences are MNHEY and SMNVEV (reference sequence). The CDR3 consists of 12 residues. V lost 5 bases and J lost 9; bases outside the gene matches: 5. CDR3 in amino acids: CASSPNSGRQYF. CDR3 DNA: TGTGCCAGCAGTCCCAATAGCGGGAGGCAGTACTTC.

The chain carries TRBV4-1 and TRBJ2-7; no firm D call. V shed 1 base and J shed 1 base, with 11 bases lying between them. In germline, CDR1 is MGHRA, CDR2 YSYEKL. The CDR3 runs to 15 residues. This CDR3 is CASSQGHGSSYEQYF. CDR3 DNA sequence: TGCGCCAGCAGCCAAGGTCATGGAAGTTCCTACGAGCAGTACTTC.

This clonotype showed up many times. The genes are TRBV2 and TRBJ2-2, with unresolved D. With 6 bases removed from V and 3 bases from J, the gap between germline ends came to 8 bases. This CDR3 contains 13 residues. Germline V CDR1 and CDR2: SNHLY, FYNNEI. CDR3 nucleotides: TGTGCCAGCAGGGGGATTGACACCGGGGAGCTGTTTTTT. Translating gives CASRGIDTGELFF.

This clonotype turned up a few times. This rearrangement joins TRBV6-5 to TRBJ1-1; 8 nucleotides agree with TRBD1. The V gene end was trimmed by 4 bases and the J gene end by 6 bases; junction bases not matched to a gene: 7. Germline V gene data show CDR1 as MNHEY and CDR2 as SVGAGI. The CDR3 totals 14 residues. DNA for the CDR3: TGTGCCAGCAGTTTAACGACAGGGGACTCTGAAGCTTTCTTT. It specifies CASSLTTGDSEAFF.

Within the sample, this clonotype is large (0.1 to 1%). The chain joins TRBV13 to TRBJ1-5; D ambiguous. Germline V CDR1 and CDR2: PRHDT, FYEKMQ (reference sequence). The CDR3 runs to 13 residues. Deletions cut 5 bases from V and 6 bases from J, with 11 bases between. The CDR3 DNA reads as TGTGCCAGCAGCCGGGCCAAAATTCAGCCCCAGCATTTT. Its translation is CASSRAKIQPQHF.

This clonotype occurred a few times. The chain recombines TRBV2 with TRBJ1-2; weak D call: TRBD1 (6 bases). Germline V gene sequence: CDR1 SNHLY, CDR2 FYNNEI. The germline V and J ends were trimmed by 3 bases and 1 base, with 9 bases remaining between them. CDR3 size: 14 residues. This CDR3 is CASSDQGINYGYTF. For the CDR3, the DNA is TGTGCCAGCAGTGATCAGGGGATTAACTATGGCTACACCTTC.

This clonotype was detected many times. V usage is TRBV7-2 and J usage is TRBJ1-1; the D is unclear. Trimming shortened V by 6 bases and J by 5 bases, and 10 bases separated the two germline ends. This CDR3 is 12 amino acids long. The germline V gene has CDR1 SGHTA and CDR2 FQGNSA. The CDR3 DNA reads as TGTGCCAGCAGTCGCCATCAGACTGAAGCTTTCTTT. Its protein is CASSRHQTEAFF.

The CDR3 spells CASPSTGGSAFYEQYF. DNA of the CDR3: TGTGCCAGCCCCTCGACAGGGGGTTCGGCCTTCTACGAGCAGTACTTC. The J gene is TRBJ2-7, the V gene TRBV6-1; 9 positions match TRBD1. V shed 8 bases, J shed 3 bases, and the junction held 14 bases outside the gene matches. The CDR3 length is 16 residues. CDR1 and CDR2 from the germline V gene are MNHNS and SASEGT.